This T cell receptor (beta chain) was sequenced in a study of CD8 T cells in ankylosing spondylitis. The germline gives CDR1 SGDLS, CDR2 YYNGEE. The CDR3 is 16 amino acids. V lost 0 bases and J lost 4; bases outside the gene matches: 8. Overall study results and limits: Among TCR beta sequences, a motif of fewer than 10 highly homologous variants appeared characteristic of ankylosing spondylitis blood. In synovial fluid and blood from reactive arthritis, some motif variants were previously reported. Clones linked to the disease showed a CD8+ phenotype. They occurred at relatively low frequencies in peripheral blood. Researchers reportedly found disease-linked clones significantly enriched in matched ankylosing spondylitis synovial fluid.

This clonotype turned up a few times. The target antigen is unknown. One entry per CDR3 protein, called by TCRdb with MiXCR from the 5' RACE reads. The sample has about 400,000 distinct CDR3 sequences, 20% seen once. The sequence was obtained from a male donor with ankylosing spondylitis or in good health (not recorded which). The J gene is TRBJ2-3, the V gene TRBV9; TRBD1 aligns across 7 bases. The sequencing sample was made of blood, either unsorted or a sorted T cell fraction (not recorded which). CDR3 in amino acids: CASSVGFRGSPDTQYF. CDR3 coding DNA: TGTGCCAGCAGCGTAGGTTTCAGGGGGAGCCCAGATACGCAGTATTTT.